This T cell receptor (beta chain) was recovered during a study of T-cell reconstitution after alpha-beta-depleted transplantation in children. Overall study results and limits: Several hundred expanded graft clones reportedly were the source of alpha-beta T cells about two months after transplant.

Between the trimmed V and J ends, which lost 4 bases and 2 bases, there was a span of 13 bases. CDR3 length equals 14 residues. Germline V gene lookup returns CDR1 SGHRS and CDR2 YFSETQ. Unique molecular identifiers were incorporated during preparation of the TCRbeta library. TCRdb redid the calling of the PCR reads with MiXCR, one entry per CDR3 protein. The top ten clones hold over 25% of a sample with about 980,000 distinct CDR3 sequences, under 30% of them seen once. In its sample, this clonotype was seen a few times. The antigen is undetermined. This clonotype was sampled from a boy younger than two who had a stem cell transplant for SCID, so the T cells may come from the graft donor. Specimen: PBMCs, mostly from graft donor cells, collected 360 days after TCRalphabeta/CD19-depleted stem cell transplant. The chain couples TRBV5-1 to TRBJ2-7, with a tentative D call TRBD1 (6 bases). The CDR3 region is CASSGSGTPYEQYF. The DNA for the CDR3 is TGCGCCAGCAGCGGCTCCGGGACACCCTACGAGCAGTACTTC. The whole variable domain, remainder taken from reference TRBV5-1 and TRBJ2-7, is KAGVTQTPRYLIKTRGQQVTLSCSPISGHRSVSWYQQTPGQGLQFLFEYFSETQRNKGNFPGRFSGRQFSNSRSEMNVSTLELGDSALYLCASSGSGTPYEQYFGPGTRLTVT.